This record looks at one T cell receptor beta chain sequence and its context. What it recognizes is unknown. The data derive from a study of T cell therapy after organ transplantation. There are 16 residues in the CDR3. Germline lookup yields CDR1 SQVTM and CDR2 ANQGSEA. V was clipped by 1 base and J by 3 bases; unmatched bases: 10. Overall study results and limits: Antirejection and antiviral medication effects could not be assessed.

As for time point: 20-29 weeks after completion of therapy. Using immunoSEQ multiplex PCR, the repertoire was profiled, and TCRdb retains in-frame clones only, with some absent. The table lists around 15,000 clones, 85% of them singletons. The sample was CD8+ T cells from blood, taken after autologous CMV-specific T cell therapy. This sequence joins TRBV29-1 and TRBJ2-7, with 9 bases fitting TRBD1. The clonotype comes from a human patient who had received a solid organ transplant and had CMV disease. Some T cells may be transferred from the graft donor. For the CDR3, the DNA is TGCAGCGTTGAAGGCCCGGGACAGGGAAAAGGCTACGAGCAGTACTTC. Encoded protein: CSVEGPGQGKGYEQYF.